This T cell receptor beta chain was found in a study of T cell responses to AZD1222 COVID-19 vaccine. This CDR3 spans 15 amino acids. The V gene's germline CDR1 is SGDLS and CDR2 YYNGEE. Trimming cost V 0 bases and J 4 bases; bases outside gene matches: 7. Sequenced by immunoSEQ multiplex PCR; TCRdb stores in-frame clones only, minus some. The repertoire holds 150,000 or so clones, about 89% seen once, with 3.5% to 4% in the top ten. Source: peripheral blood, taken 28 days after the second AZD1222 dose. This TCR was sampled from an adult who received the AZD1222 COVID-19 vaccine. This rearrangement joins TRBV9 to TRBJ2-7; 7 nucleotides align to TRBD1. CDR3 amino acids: CASSVGGQARYEQYF. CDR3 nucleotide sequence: TGTGCCAGCAGCGTAGGAGGACAGGCCCGTTACGAGCAGTACTTC.